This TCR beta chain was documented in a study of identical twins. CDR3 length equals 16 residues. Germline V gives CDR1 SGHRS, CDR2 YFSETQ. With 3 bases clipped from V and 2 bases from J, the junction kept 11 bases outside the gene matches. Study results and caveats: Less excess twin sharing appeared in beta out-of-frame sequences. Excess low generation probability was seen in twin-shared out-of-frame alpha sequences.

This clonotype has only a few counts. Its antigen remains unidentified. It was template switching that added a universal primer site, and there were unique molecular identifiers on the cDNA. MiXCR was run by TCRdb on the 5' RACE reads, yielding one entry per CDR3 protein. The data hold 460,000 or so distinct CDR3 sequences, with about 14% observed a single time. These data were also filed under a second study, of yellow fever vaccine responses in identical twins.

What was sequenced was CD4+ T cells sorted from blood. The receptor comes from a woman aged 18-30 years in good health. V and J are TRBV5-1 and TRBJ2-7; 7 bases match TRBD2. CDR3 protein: CASSSSGRGPPYEQYF. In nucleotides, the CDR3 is TGCGCCAGCAGCTCCTCTGGGAGGGGCCCGCCCTACGAGCAGTACTTC.